The 31 T cell receptor beta chains reported below all come from one sample, sequenced in a study of metastatic and nonmetastatic thyroid tumors. Thyroid surgery took place with no prior treatment in any patient. TCRdb re-clonotyped the PCR reads through MiXCR. The data contain 15,000 to 20,000 clones, 15% to 19% of them singletons. Sequencing was carried out using blood. The receptors stem from a female donor with papillary thyroid cancer or a benign thyroid nodule (not recorded which). Some clones in this sample may be carry-over from other donors' samples.

This clone has at least ten counts. This chain links TRBV9 with TRBJ2-7; perhaps TRBD1 as D (5 bases). The CDR3 is made up of 14 amino acids. Germline CDR1 and CDR2: SGDLS and YYNGEE. V was clipped by 4 bases and J by 7 bases, with 18 bases between them. The CDR3 reads CASSIGHAAGEQYF. Written as DNA, the CDR3 is TGTGCCAGCAGCATCGGACACGCTGCCGGGGAGCAGTACTTC.

Ten or more counts support this clone. The genes are TRBV7-2 and TRBJ2-5, with 7 bases lining up with TRBD1. V lost 10 bases to trimming and J lost 4 bases; unmatched junction nucleotides: 12. Germline V gene lookup returns CDR1 SGHTA and CDR2 FQGNSA. This CDR3 spans 14 amino acids. The CDR3 loop is CATSRQGSLETQYF. Here the CDR3 DNA reads TGTGCCACGTCAAGACAGGGTTCGTTAGAGACCCAGTACTTC. Full variable domain (rest looked up from reference TRBV7-2 and TRBJ2-5): GAGVSQSPSNKVTEKGKDVELRCDPISGHTALYWYRQSLGQGLEFLIYFQGNSAPDKSGLPSDRFSAERTGGSVSTLTIQRTQQEDSAVYLCATSRQGSLETQYFGPGTRLLVL.

Ten or more counts support this clone. The CDR3 spells CAWSVGAHQPQHF. The CDR3 bases are TGTGCCTGGAGTGTAGGGGCCCATCAGCCCCAGCATTTT. J is TRBJ1-5 and V is TRBV30, with TRBD1 as a possible D gene (5 bases). V lost 0 bases and J 5 bases, leaving 8 bases between the germline ends. Germline assignment: CDR1 GTSNPN and CDR2 SVGIG (reference sequence). This CDR3 is 13 amino acids long.

This clone is deemed medium-sized (0.01 to 0.1%). The chain employs TRBV15 and TRBJ1-5; the D is unclear. This CDR3 has 13 amino acids. The germline V gene encodes CDR1 LNHNV and CDR2 YYDKDF (reference sequence). V shed 5 bases and J shed 2 bases, with 7 bases lying between them. CDR3 DNA: TGTGCCACCAGCGGGTGGGGCAATCAGCCCCAGCATTTT. It translates to CATSGWGNQPQHF. Together with reference TRBV15 and TRBJ1-5, the CDR3 gives the full variable domain: DAMVIQNPRYQVTQFGKPVTLSCSQTLNHNVMYWYQQKSSQAPKLLFHYYDKDFNNEADTPDNFQSRRPNTSFCFLDIRSPGLGDTAMYLCATSGWGNQPQHFGDGTRLSIL.

This clone counts as medium-sized. The rearrangement uses TRBV20-1 and TRBJ1-2; D is unresolved. CDR1 is DFQATT, CDR2 SNEGSKA, per germline (reference sequence). The CDR3 length is 13 residues. V gave up 2 bases and J gave up 3 bases, with 10 bases separating them. CDR3 DNA sequence: TGCAGTGCTAGAAGAGTCCGTGACTATGGCTACACCTTC. Its translation is CSARRVRDYGYTF.

The sample holds many counts of this clone. The chain recombines TRBV18 with TRBJ2-1; D not certain. The germline V gene has CDR1 KGHSH and CDR2 LQKENI. The V end lost 2 bases, the J end lost 4 bases, and 6 bases lay between the germline ends. The CDR3 extends over 13 amino acids. For the CDR3, the DNA is TGTGCCAGCTCACCAAAGGAATACAATGAGCAGTTCTTC. This translates into CASSPKEYNEQFF.

This clone was detected ten times or more. V is TRBV20-1 and J is TRBJ1-1; D call uncertain. The CDR3 is 15 amino acids. The V end was cut by 4 bases, the J end by 0 bases, with 15 bases between. Germline V CDR1 and CDR2: DFQATT, SNEGSKA (reference sequence). The CDR3 DNA follows: TGCAGTGCTACCGACCCGCTGACGGTGAACACTGAAGCTTTCTTT. This translates into CSATDPLTVNTEAFF.

Ten or more counts support this clone. The chain has TRBV3-1 and TRBJ2-3, with D perhaps TRBD1 or TRBD2 (6 bases each). The V end was cut by 0 bases, the J end by 3 bases, with 16 bases between. Germline V gene data show CDR1 as LGHDT and CDR2 as YNNKEL (reference sequence). The CDR3 sequence is 17 residues long. The CDR3 DNA follows: TGTGCCAGCAGCCAAGATACACGGGGGCTCACAACAGATACGCAGTATTTT. Translation gives CASSQDTRGLTTDTQYF.

The V gene is TRBV24-1, the J gene TRBJ2-5; D gene ambiguous. The germline V and J ends were trimmed by 3 bases and 7 bases, with 11 bases remaining between them. Germline V lookup: CDR1 KGHDR, CDR2 SFDVKD. This CDR3 contains 13 residues. This CDR3 reads CATSDPLKGTQYF. DNA of the CDR3: TGTGCCACCAGTGATCCACTCAAAGGGACCCAGTACTTC.

Ten or more counts support this clone. The rearrangement joins TRBV10-1 to TRBJ2-5; D not certain. Germline CDR1 WNHNN, CDR2 SYGVQD (reference sequence). The CDR3 extends over 12 amino acids. V lost 0 bases to trimming and J lost 5 bases, with 4 bases between them. In DNA, the CDR3 is TGCGCCAGCAGTGAGTCGACGGAGACCCAGTACTTC. This codes for CASSESTETQYF.

By frequency in the sample, this clone is medium-sized. The chain joins TRBV6-1 to TRBJ2-3; the D gene is possibly TRBD2 (5 bases). The germline V and J ends were trimmed by 4 bases and 6 bases, with 8 bases remaining between them. The germline gives CDR1 MNHNS, CDR2 SASEGT. The CDR3 totals 12 residues. CDR3 residues: CASSGTFDTQYF. The DNA for the CDR3 is TGTGCCAGCAGTGGGACTTTTGATACGCAGTATTTT.

This clone was counted a few times. V is TRBV6-1 and J is TRBJ1-2; 7 bases fit TRBD1. Per germline, CDR1 MNHNS and CDR2 SASEGT. The J segment lost 3 bases and the V segment lost 2 bases, leaving 3 bases of the junction unmatched. The CDR3 covers 14 residues. The CDR3 region is CASSENTGDYGYTF. The CDR3 DNA is TGTGCCAGCAGTGAAAATACAGGGGACTATGGCTACACCTTC.

This clone was detected ten times or more. This rearrangement joins TRBV29-1 to TRBJ2-1; 8 bases are a match to TRBD2. Germline V lookup: CDR1 SQVTM, CDR2 ANQGSEA. The junction had 8 bases not matched to a gene; V was cut back by 4 bases and J by 6 bases. This CDR3 is built from 14 residues. The CDR3 loop reads CSVGMGTSTNEQFF. DNA of the CDR3: TGCAGCGTTGGGATGGGGACTAGTACCAATGAGCAGTTCTTC.

The chain employs TRBV5-1 and TRBJ1-6; D call uncertain. CDR3 length: 16 residues. The germline V gene has CDR1 SGHRS and CDR2 YFSETQ. V lost 3 bases to trimming and J lost 10 bases, with 20 bases between them. The CDR3, as DNA: TGCGCCAGCAGCTCCCGACCGCCAATTTGGGAATCACCCCTCCACTTT. This sequence encodes CASSSRPPIWESPLHF.

This clone is judged medium-sized. The J gene is TRBJ1-2, the V gene TRBV28; TRBD1 agrees at 7 bases. V dropped 6 bases and J dropped 8; count of bases not matched to a gene: 9. The CDR3 length is 13 residues. Germline V gene data show CDR1 as MDHEN and CDR2 as SYDVKM. The CDR3 protein is CASSRQGERGYTF. CDR3 DNA: TGTGCCAGCAGCCGACAGGGTGAAAGGGGCTACACCTTC.

This clone was counted many times. The chain has TRBV4-1 and TRBJ2-7; D is uncertain. This CDR3 has 13 amino acids. With 0 bases removed from V and 9 bases from J, the gap between germline ends came to 12 bases. From germline, CDR1 is MGHRA and CDR2 YSYEKL. The CDR3 DNA reads TGCGCCAGCAGCCAAGATCGAGCATTCCCGCAGTACTTC. This encodes CASSQDRAFPQYF.

This clone has ten or more counts. The gene calls are TRBV3-1 and TRBJ2-2; 8 bases are shared with TRBD2. Germline lookup yields CDR1 LGHDT and CDR2 YNNKEL (reference sequence). The length of the CDR3 is 17 residues. Trimming at V came to 0 bases and at J to 5 bases, leaving 8 bases not matched to a gene. In nucleotides, the CDR3 is TGTGCCAGCAGCCAAGATGCGGGGGGCGGTTGGACCGGGGAGCTGTTTTTT. Its protein product is CASSQDAGGGWTGELFF. Filled out from reference TRBV3-1 and TRBJ2-2, the complete variable domain reads DTAVSQTPKYLVTQMGNDKSIKCEQNLGHDTMYWYKQDSKKFLKIMFSYNNKELIINETVPNRFSPKSPDKAHLNLHINSLELGDSAVYFCASSQDAGGGWTGELFFGEGSRLTVL.

This clone was observed many times. V is TRBV11-2 and J is TRBJ1-4; 7 nucleotides align to TRBD1. Germline V CDR1 and CDR2: SGHAT, FQNNGV. CDR3 length equals 16 residues. The J segment lost 3 bases and the V segment lost 5 bases, leaving 9 bases of the junction unmatched. CDR3 amino acids: CASSNKKGAANEKLFF. The CDR3, as DNA: TGTGCCAGCAGCAACAAAAAGGGGGCGGCTAATGAAAAACTGTTTTTT.

In its sample, this clone ranks as medium-sized. The chain recombines TRBV6-7 with TRBJ2-7; TRBD1 or TRBD2 may be the D gene (5 bases each). TRBV6-7 is an ORF for which the function is uncertain. The CDR3 is 16 residues long. Deletions cut 2 bases from V and 1 base from J, with 15 bases between. In nucleotides, the CDR3 is TGTGCCAGCAGTTACCTCGGGACGGGCCCATCCTACGAGCAGTACTTC. It codes for CASSYLGTGPSYEQYF.

This clone is medium-sized. The rearrangement joins TRBV27 to TRBJ2-7; a possible D gene is TRBD2 (5 bases). Germline V CDR1 and CDR2: MNHEY, SMNVEV (reference sequence). The ends were cut back, 6 bases at V and 1 base at J, with 13 bases in the middle. The CDR3 has 14 amino acids. CDR3 bases: TGTGCCAGCAGGGGTCTCGGGGAATCCTACGAGCAGTACTTC. Its translation is CASRGLGESYEQYF.

This clone was picked up one time. The rearrangement uses TRBV20-1 and TRBJ2-7; D possibly corresponds to TRBD2 (5 bases). Germline CDR1 DFQATT, CDR2 SNEGSKA (reference sequence). The CDR3 runs 14 residues. Trimming removed 5 bases at V and 2 bases at J, with 16 bases between. CDR3 sequence reads: CSAATSLPPYEQYF. The CDR3 DNA sequence: TGCAGTGCTGCAACTAGTCTCCCGCCCTACGAGCAGTACTTC.

This clone appeared many times. The rearrangement uses TRBV5-5 and TRBJ2-3, with 10 bases identical to TRBD2. The V and J ends lost 4 bases and 5 bases, in that order; junction bases with no gene match: 4. Germline assignment: CDR1 SGHKS and CDR2 YYEKEE (reference sequence). The CDR3 is 14 amino acids. As DNA, the CDR3 is TGTGCCAGCAGCCAACGACTAGCGGGAGATACGCAGTATTTT. Its protein is CASSQRLAGDTQYF.

In regard to this clone: Compared with germline, one end of the junction differs, possibly owing to a read error. V and J are TRBV6-5 and TRBJ2-1; 7 positions match TRBD2. The length of the CDR3 is 15 residues. In germline, CDR1 is MNHEY, CDR2 SVGAGI. This CDR3 reads CASSFSGSAYNEQFF. CDR3 in DNA: TGTGCCAGTAGTTTTAGCGGGTCAGCCTACAATGAGCAGTTCTTC.

This clone was seen at least ten times. The chain joins TRBV28 to TRBJ2-4; D is possibly TRBD1 or TRBD2 (6 bases each). There are 17 residues in the CDR3. Trimming stripped 5 bases from V and 9 bases from J, with 26 bases between. Germline V gene lookup returns CDR1 MDHEN and CDR2 SYDVKM. The CDR3 nucleotides read TGTGCCAGCAGTACCTTTGTCCGACTAGTAGGGGGAGGCATTCAGTACTTC. Its translation: CASSTFVRLVGGGIQYF.

There are a few counts of this clone. Germline is not matched at one junction end, which may reflect a read error. J is TRBJ2-7 and V is TRBV12-3 or TRBV12-4, with 10 bases fitting TRBD1. CDR3 length equals 16 residues. The CDR3 region is CASSRVWTGGTYERYF. The CDR3 nucleotides read TGTGCCAGCAGCCGGGTTTGGACAGGGGGTACTTACGAGCGGTACTTC.

This clone was counted a few times. The genes are TRBV2 and TRBJ1-5; 7 nucleotides match TRBD1. The CDR3 contains 13 residues. Germline loops: CDR1 SNHLY, CDR2 FYNNEI. V shed 6 bases, J shed 9 bases, and the junction held 8 bases outside the gene matches. In DNA, the CDR3 is TGTGCCAGCAGCGAGAGGGGGCGTATGCCCCAGCATTTT. Amino acid sequence: CASSERGRMPQHF.

Ten or more counts support this clone. The rearrangement joins TRBV2 to TRBJ2-5, with D perhaps TRBD2 (5 bases). Germline V gene sequence: CDR1 SNHLY, CDR2 FYNNEI. Trimming shortened V by 7 bases and J by 5 bases, and 14 bases separated the two germline ends. The CDR3 sequence is 13 residues long. This chain's CDR3 is CASTITREETQYF. In nucleotides, the CDR3 is TGTGCCAGCACCATAACTAGGGAGGAGACCCAGTACTTC.

This clone has a count of ten or more. The V gene is TRBV20-1, the J gene TRBJ2-1; D is ambiguous. The CDR3 is 15 residues long. V lost 0 bases to trimming and J lost 3 bases, with 12 bases between them. The germline CDR1 and CDR2 sequences are DFQATT and SNEGSKA (reference sequence). CDR3 protein: CSARDQVGDYNEQFF. The CDR3 DNA reads as TGCAGTGCTAGAGATCAAGTTGGAGACTACAATGAGCAGTTCTTC.

At least ten counts were recorded for this clone. Different DNA sequences within this sample yield the same CDR3. The chain couples TRBV5-1 to TRBJ2-5; no firm D call. V lost 0 bases, J lost 2 bases, and 14 bases lay in between. Germline lookup yields CDR1 SGHRS and CDR2 YFSETQ. This CDR3 contains 16 residues. This CDR3 is CASSLAGARPQETQYF. Here the CDR3 DNA reads TGCGCCAGCAGCTTGGCCGGAGCAAGGCCTCAAGAGACCCAGTACTTC. The entire variable domain, with the rest obtained from reference TRBV5-1 and TRBJ2-5, is as follows: KAGVTQTPRYLIKTRGQQVTLSCSPISGHRSVSWYQQTPGQGLQFLFEYFSETQRNKGNFPGRFSGRQFSNSRSEMNVSTLELGDSALYLCASSLAGARPQETQYFGPGTRLLVL.

This clone came up many times. V is TRBV7-9 and J is TRBJ1-3, with D uncertain. In germline, CDR1 is SEHNR, CDR2 FQNEAQ (reference sequence). Trimming stripped 1 base from V and 4 bases from J, with 5 bases between. The CDR3 extends over 13 amino acids. The DNA for the CDR3 is TGTGCCAGCAGCTTAGATAGGGGAAACACCATATATTTT. Amino acids: CASSLDRGNTIYF.

This clone showed up many times. The chain has TRBV5-6 and TRBJ2-3; no definite D call. With 2 bases removed from V and 7 bases from J, the gap between germline ends came to 5 bases. Looked up from germline, CDR1 is SGHDT and CDR2 is YYEEEE. The CDR3 is 11 residues long. The CDR3 sequence: CASSLTHTQYF. The CDR3 DNA reads TGTGCCAGCAGCTTAACCCATACGCAGTATTTT.